This TCR beta chain was identified during a study of control samples from healthy donors and cancer patients. Some clones are missing from TCRdb's copy, which holds only in-frame ones; the method was immunoSEQ multiplex PCR. The sample lists roughly 100,000 clones, under 90% seen once, with about 13% in the top ten. The J segment lost 4 bases and the V segment lost 9 bases, leaving 6 bases of the junction unmatched. The CDR3 length is 14 residues. Germline lookup yields CDR1 SGHNT and CDR2 YENEEA. Sequencing was done on a sample of blood. This rearrangement joins TRBV11-3 to TRBJ2-5; TRBD2 agrees at 12 bases. The sequence derives from a woman aged 50 to 60 in good health. CDR3 DNA: TGTGCCAGTGAACCGGGACTAGCGGGAGAGACCCAGTACTTC. Translating it yields CASEPGLAGETQYF. Filled out from reference TRBV11-3 and TRBJ2-5, the complete variable domain reads EAGVVQSPRYKIIEKKQPVAFWCNPISGHNTLYWYLQNLGQGPELLIRYENEEAVDDSQLPKDRFSAERLKGVDSTLKIQPAELGDSAVYLCASEPGLAGETQYFGPGTRLLVL.